These 15 T cell receptor beta chains came from one sample sequenced in a study of glioma-infiltrating T cells. TCR alpha and beta CDR3 regions were amplified from RNA using iRepertoire nested multiplex PCR. TCRdb independently ran MiXCR on the multiplex PCR reads; one entry per CDR3 protein. Of some 120,000 distinct CDR3 sequences detected, approximately 23% appear once; the ten largest clones hold around 15%. Sequences were obtained from glioma tissue, nonneoplastic brain tissue, or PBMCs (not recorded which). These receptors were taken from a human donor with low-grade glioma or glioblastoma, undergoing nonglioma brain surgery, or in good health (not recorded which).

With regard to this clonotype: A much larger clone is a single base away; this may be a read error. V is TRBV6-5 and J is TRBJ2-7; 11 nucleotides align to TRBD2. V shed 8 bases and J 6 bases; nucleotides not matched to a gene: 9. In germline, CDR1 is MNHEY, CDR2 SVGAGI. The length of the CDR3 is 14 residues. DNA for the CDR3: TGTGCCAGCCGGCTAGCGGGAGGAGTAGGCGAGCAGTACTTC. Residues: CASRLAGGVGEQYF.

This clonotype was seen repeatedly, ten times or more. The chain has TRBV2 and TRBJ2-4; 8 bases agree with TRBD1. V lost 7 bases and J lost 5; bases outside the gene matches: 4. Germline CDR1 SNHLY, CDR2 FYNNEI. This CDR3 comprises 13 residues. The CDR3 region is CASNRDRQNIQYF. CDR3 bases: TGTGCCAGCAATCGGGACAGGCAAAACATTCAGTACTTC. Full variable domain (rest looked up from reference TRBV2 and TRBJ2-4): EPEVTQTPSHQVTQMGQEVILRCVPISNHLYFYWYRQILGQKVEFLVSFYNNEISEKSEIFDDQFSVERPDGSNFTLKIRSTKLEDSAMYFCASNRDRQNIQYFGAGTRLSVL.

The chain employs TRBV11-1 and TRBJ2-4; 8 bases map to TRBD1. Trimming cost V 0 bases and J 2 bases; bases outside gene matches: 9. Germline CDR1 and CDR2: SGHAT and FQDESV (reference sequence). The CDR3 is made up of 18 amino acids. CDR3 sequence: CASSLAWTGLPPKNIQYF. CDR3 sequence (DNA): TGTGCCAGCAGCTTAGCCTGGACAGGGCTTCCTCCCAAAAACATTCAGTACTTC.

This clonotype was seen a handful of times. This chain uses TRBV3-1 with TRBJ2-1; 7 nucleotides line up with TRBD2. The CDR3 spans 17 residues. Germline assignment: CDR1 LGHDT and CDR2 YNNKEL (reference sequence). The trim removed 3 bases at V and 7 bases at J, leaving 15 bases unmatched. The CDR3 sequence is CASSHPRRGLVKNEQFF. The CDR3 coding sequence is TGTGCCAGCAGCCACCCTCGGCGGGGGTTGGTAAAGAATGAGCAGTTCTTC.

This clonotype was counted many times. The gene calls are TRBV6-1 and TRBJ1-1, with D hard to call. Germline CDR1 is MNHNS and CDR2 is SASEGT. This CDR3 region has 14 residues. The V gene lost 1 base and the J gene lost 8 bases, with 14 bases spanning the gap. The CDR3 region is CASSEVPFGGEAFF. For the CDR3, the DNA is TGTGCCAGCAGTGAAGTGCCTTTCGGCGGCGAAGCTTTCTTT.

This clonotype was counted a few times. The chain combines TRBV4-3 with TRBJ1-2; 8 bases match TRBD1. The CDR3 sequence is 14 residues long. V was clipped by 4 bases and J by 7 bases; unmatched bases: 8. The germline V gene encodes CDR1 LGHNA and CDR2 YSLEER. The CDR3 loop is CASSPLGQGTGYTF. CDR3 in DNA: TGCGCCAGCAGCCCCCTCGGACAGGGAACTGGCTACACCTTC.

At least ten counts were recorded for this clonotype. The CDR3 here is CSARGSNQPQHF. As DNA, the CDR3 is TGCAGTGCTAGGGGTAGCAATCAGCCCCAGCATTTT. V usage is TRBV20-1 and J usage is TRBJ1-5, with unresolved D. Germline loops: CDR1 DFQATT, CDR2 SNEGSKA (reference sequence). With 3 bases removed from V and 0 bases from J, the gap between germline ends came to 3 bases. This CDR3 is 12 amino acids long.

This clonotype has a handful of counts. This could be a read error, since a much larger clone is one nucleotide away. The chain has TRBV7-7 and TRBJ2-1; tentatively, D is TRBD2 (6 bases). This CDR3 comprises 14 residues. The germline V gene has CDR1 SSHAT and CDR2 FNYEAQ (reference sequence). The CDR3 is CASGLESGNNEQFF. CDR3 nucleotide sequence: TGTGCTAGCGGCTTAGAGTCAGGGAACAATGAGCAGTTCTTC.

This clonotype was detected ten times or more. The chain is built from TRBV18 and TRBJ2-1; D remains unclear. Trimming pared 2 bases from V and 6 bases from J, leaving 5 bases between. CDR3 length: 12 residues. Germline CDR1 reads KGHSH; CDR2 reads LQKENI. CDR3 in DNA: TGTGCCAGCTCACCAATAGCCAATGAGCAGTTCTTC. It is translated as CASSPIANEQFF.

Note on this clonotype: The junction departs from germline at one end; a sequencing error may be responsible. The chain is built from TRBV12-5 and TRBJ2-3, with 8 bases aligning to TRBD2. CDR3 length: 16 residues. Germline V CDR1 and CDR2: LGHNT, FRNRAP. The CDR3 sequence: CSSAPGLVALSDTQYF. The CDR3 nucleotides are TGTTCTAGTGCCCCGGGACTAGTCGCTCTCTCAGATACGCAGTATTTT.

At least ten counts were recorded for this clonotype. CDR3 sequence: CSVEYGQGRGEQFF. The CDR3 nucleotides are TGCAGCGTTGAATACGGACAGGGTCGCGGTGAGCAGTTCTTC. The J gene is TRBJ2-1, the V gene TRBV29-1, with 8 bases that match TRBD1. The CDR3 has 14 residues. V lost 2 bases to trimming and J lost 9 bases; unmatched junction nucleotides: 9. Germline CDR1 SQVTM, CDR2 ANQGSEA.

As concerns this clonotype: This may be a read error, as it is one base from a much larger clone. The rearrangement links TRBV6-4 to TRBJ2-3; TRBD2 agrees at 7 bases. This CDR3 is built from 15 residues. Germline lookup yields CDR1 MRHNA and CDR2 SNTAGT. The DNA for the CDR3 is TGTGCCAGCAGTGACGACGGGGGGAGCACAGGTACGCAGTATTTT. Translating gives CASSDDGGSTGTQYF.

Many counts were recorded for this clonotype. The V and J genes are TRBV11-2 and TRBJ2-2; no clear D. The CDR3 covers 13 residues. V lost 4 bases and J 6 bases, leaving 9 bases between the germline ends. Germline-derived CDR1 and CDR2 are SGHAT and FQNNGV. The CDR3 loop reads CASSSYFPGELFF. As DNA, the CDR3 is TGTGCCAGCAGCTCATATTTTCCCGGGGAGCTGTTTTTT.

As for this clonotype: The junction departs from germline at one end; a sequencing error may be responsible. CDR3 bases: TGTGCCAGCAGTCACGGGACTAGCGGGAGGCGAAGCACAGATACGCGGTATTTT. Its protein product is CASSHGTSGRRSTDTRYF. This chain joins TRBV6-2 or TRBV6-3 and TRBJ2-3, with 15 nucleotides matching TRBD2. CDR1 and CDR2 (germline): MNHEY, SVGEGT. The CDR3 sequence is 18 residues long.

On this clonotype: This may arise from a read error, as a much more abundant clone is one base away. The chain's CDR3 is CACSRQGHPDTQYF. DNA of the CDR3: TGTGCCTGCAGTCGACAGGGACACCCAGATACGCAGTATTTT. The chain combines TRBV28 with TRBJ2-3; 7 bases line up with TRBD1. The CDR3 spans 14 residues. CDR1 is MDHEN and CDR2 is SYDVKM in the germline V gene.